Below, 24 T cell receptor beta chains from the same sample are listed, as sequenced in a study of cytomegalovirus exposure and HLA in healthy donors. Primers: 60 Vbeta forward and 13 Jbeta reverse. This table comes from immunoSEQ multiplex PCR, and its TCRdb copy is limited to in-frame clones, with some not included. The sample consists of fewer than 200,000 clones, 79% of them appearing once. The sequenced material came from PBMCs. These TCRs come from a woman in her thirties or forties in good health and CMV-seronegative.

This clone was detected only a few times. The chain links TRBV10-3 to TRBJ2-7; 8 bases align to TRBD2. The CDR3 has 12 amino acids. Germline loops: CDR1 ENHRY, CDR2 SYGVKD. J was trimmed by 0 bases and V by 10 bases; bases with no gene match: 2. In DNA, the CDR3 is TGTGCCACCGGGACTAGCTCCTACGAGCAGTACTTC. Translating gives CATGTSSYEQYF.

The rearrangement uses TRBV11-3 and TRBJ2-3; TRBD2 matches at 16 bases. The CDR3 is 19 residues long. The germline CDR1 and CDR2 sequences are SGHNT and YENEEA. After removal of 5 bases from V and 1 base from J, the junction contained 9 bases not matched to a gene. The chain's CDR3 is CASSPGTSGGVGGTDTQYF. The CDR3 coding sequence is TGTGCCAGCAGCCCCGGGACTAGCGGGGGGGTTGGGGGCACAGATACGCAGTATTTT.

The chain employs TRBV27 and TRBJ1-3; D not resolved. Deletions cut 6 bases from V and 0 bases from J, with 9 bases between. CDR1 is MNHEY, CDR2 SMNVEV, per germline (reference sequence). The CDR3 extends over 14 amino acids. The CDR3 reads CASRRGGSGNTIYF. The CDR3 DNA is TGTGCCAGCAGACGGGGAGGCTCTGGAAACACCATATATTTT.

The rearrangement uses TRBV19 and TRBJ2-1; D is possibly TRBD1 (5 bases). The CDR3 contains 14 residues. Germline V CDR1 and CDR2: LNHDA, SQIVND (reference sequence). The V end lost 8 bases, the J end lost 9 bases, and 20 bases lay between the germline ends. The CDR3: CASSDAGWMREQFF. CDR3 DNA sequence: TGTGCCAGTTCGGACGCAGGGTGGATGCGTGAGCAGTTCTTC.

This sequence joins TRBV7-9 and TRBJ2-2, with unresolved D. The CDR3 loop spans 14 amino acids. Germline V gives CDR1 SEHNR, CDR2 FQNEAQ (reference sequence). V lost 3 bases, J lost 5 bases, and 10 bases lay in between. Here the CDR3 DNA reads TGTGCCAGCAGCTTGAACAGTAATACCGGGGAGCTGTTTTTT. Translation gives CASSLNSNTGELFF.

The CDR3 loop reads CASNRRNNYGYTF. The DNA for the CDR3 is TGTGCCAGCAACCGCAGGAATAACTATGGCTACACCTTC. The gene calls are TRBV19 and TRBJ1-2; the D is unclear. CDR3 length equals 13 residues. Germline V gene data show CDR1 as LNHDA and CDR2 as SQIVND (reference sequence). V dropped 9 bases and J dropped 1 base, with 12 bases sitting between them.

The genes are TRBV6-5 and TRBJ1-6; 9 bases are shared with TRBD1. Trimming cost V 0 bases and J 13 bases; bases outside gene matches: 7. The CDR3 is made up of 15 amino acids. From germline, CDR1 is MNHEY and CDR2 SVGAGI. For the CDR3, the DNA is TGTGCCAGCAGTTACTCGCGGACAGGGGTAGGTCCCCTCCACTTT. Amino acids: CASSYSRTGVGPLHF.

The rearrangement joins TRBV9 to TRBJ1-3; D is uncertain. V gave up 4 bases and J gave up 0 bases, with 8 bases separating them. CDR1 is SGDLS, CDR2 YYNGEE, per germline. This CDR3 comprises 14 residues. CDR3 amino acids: CASSPKFSGNTIYF. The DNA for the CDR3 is TGTGCCAGCAGCCCCAAATTCTCTGGAAACACCATATATTTT. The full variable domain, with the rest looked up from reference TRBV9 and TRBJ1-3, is DSGVTQTPKHLITATGQRVTLRCSPRSGDLSVYWYQQSLDQGLQFLIQYYNGEERAKGNILERFSAQQFPDLHSELNLSSLELGDSALYFCASSPKFSGNTIYFGEGSWLTVV.

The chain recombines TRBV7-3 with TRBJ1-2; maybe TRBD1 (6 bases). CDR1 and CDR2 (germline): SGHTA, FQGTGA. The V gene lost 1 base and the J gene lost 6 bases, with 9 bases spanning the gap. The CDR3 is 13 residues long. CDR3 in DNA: TGTGCCAGCAGCTTAAATGGGGGCGATGGCTACACCTTC. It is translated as CASSLNGGDGYTF. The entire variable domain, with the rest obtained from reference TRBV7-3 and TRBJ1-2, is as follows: GAGVSQTPSNKVTEKGKYVELRCDPISGHTALYWYRQSLGQGPEFLIYFQGTGAADDSGLPNDRFFAVRPEGSVSTLKIQRTERGDSAVYLCASSLNGGDGYTFGSGTRLTVV.

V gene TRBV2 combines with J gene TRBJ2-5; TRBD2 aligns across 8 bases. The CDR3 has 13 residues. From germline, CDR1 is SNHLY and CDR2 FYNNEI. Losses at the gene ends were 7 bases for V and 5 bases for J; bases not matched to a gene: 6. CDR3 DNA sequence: TGTGCCAGCAAGGGCGGGGGGCCTGAGACCCAGTACTTC. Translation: CASKGGGPETQYF.

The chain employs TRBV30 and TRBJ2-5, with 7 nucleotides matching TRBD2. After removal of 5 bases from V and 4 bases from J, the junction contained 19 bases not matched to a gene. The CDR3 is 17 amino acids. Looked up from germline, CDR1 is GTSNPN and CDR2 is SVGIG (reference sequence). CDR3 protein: CAWGQGGLLVTGETQYF. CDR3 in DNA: TGTGCCTGGGGCCAGGGAGGGCTATTAGTAACCGGAGAGACCCAGTACTTC. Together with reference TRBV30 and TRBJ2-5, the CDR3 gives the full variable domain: SQTIHQWPATLVQPVGSPLSLECTVEGTSNPNLYWYRQAAGRGLQLLFYSVGIGQISSEVPQNLSASRPQDRQFILSSKKLLLSDSGFYLCAWGQGGLLVTGETQYFGPGTRLLVL.

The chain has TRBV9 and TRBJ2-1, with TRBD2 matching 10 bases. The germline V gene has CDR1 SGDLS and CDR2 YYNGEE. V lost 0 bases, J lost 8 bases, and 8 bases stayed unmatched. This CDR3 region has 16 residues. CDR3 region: CASSVDLTSGVHEQFF. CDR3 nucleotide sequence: TGTGCCAGCAGCGTAGATTTAACTAGCGGGGTCCATGAGCAGTTCTTC. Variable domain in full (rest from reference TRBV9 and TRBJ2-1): DSGVTQTPKHLITATGQRVTLRCSPRSGDLSVYWYQQSLDQGLQFLIQYYNGEERAKGNILERFSAQQFPDLHSELNLSSLELGDSALYFCASSVDLTSGVHEQFFGPGTRLTVL.

DNA of the CDR3: TGCGCCAGCAGCTCGGGTCTGACTAGCGTCGCGGGGGATACGCAGTATTTT. It yields the protein CASSSGLTSVAGDTQYF. The chain couples TRBV5-1 to TRBJ2-3, with TRBD2 matching over 8 bases. The CDR3 is 17 amino acids. Per the germline V gene, CDR1 is SGHRS and CDR2 is YFSETQ. V lost 3 bases, J lost 6 bases, and 15 bases stayed unmatched.

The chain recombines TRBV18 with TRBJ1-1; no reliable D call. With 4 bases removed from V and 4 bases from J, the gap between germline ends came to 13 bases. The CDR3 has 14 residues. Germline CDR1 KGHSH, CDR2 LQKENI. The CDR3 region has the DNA TGTGCCAGCTCACATAAGGAAGGGAGCACTGAAGCTTTCTTT. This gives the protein CASSHKEGSTEAFF. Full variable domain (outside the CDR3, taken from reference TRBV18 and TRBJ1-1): NAGVMQNPRHLVRRRGQEARLRCSPMKGHSHVYWYRQLPEEGLKFMVYLQKENIIDESGMPKERFSAEFPKEGPSILRIQQVVRGDSAAYFCASSHKEGSTEAFFGQGTRLTVV.

The DNA of the CDR3 is TGTGCCAGCAGCTTAAGCGGGGCCGTTGGGGAGACCCAGTACTTC. Amino acid sequence: CASSLSGAVGETQYF. This chain joins TRBV7-6 and TRBJ2-5; the match to TRBD2 covers 7 bases. The V segment lost 2 bases and the J segment 5 bases; nucleotides outside the gene matches: 8. From germline, CDR1 is SGHVS and CDR2 FNYEAQ. This CDR3 region has 15 residues.

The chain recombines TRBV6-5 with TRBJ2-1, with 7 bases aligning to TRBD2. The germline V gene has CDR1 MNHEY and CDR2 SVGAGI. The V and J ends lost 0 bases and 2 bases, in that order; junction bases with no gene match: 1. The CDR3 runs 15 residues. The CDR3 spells CASSYSGTTYNEQFF. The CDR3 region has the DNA TGTGCCAGCAGTTACTCCGGGACTACCTACAATGAGCAGTTCTTC.

The CDR3 bases are TGTGCCAGCAGTCCCTGGACAGGGGGGAATGAGCAGTTCTTC. Translating gives CASSPWTGGNEQFF. This rearrangement joins TRBV27 to TRBJ2-1; 10 bases agree with TRBD1. Germline loops: CDR1 MNHEY, CDR2 SMNVEV (reference sequence). The ends lost 5 bases at V and 7 bases at J; junction bases unmatched: 5. This CDR3 is built from 14 residues.

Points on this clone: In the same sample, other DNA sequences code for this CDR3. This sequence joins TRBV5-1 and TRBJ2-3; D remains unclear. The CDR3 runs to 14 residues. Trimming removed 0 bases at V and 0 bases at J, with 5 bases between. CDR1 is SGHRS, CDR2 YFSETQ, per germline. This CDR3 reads CASSLGPSTDTQYF. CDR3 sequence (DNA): TGCGCCAGCAGCTTGGGTCCTAGCACAGATACGCAGTATTTT.

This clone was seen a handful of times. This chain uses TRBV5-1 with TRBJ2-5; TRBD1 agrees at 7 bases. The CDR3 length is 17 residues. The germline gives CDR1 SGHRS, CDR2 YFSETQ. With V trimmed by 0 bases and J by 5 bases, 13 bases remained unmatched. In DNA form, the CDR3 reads TGCGCCAGCAGCTTGGCCGTAGGGGGCGCTTTCGGGGAGACCCAGTACTTC. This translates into CASSLAVGGAFGETQYF.

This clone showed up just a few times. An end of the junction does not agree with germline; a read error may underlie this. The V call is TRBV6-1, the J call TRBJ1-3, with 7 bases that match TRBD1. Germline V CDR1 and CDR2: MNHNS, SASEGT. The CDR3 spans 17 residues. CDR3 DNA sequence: TGTGCCAGCACTGAAGGGGGCCTCCCAGGCGGTGGAAACACCATATATTTT. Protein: CASTEGGLPGGGNTIYF.

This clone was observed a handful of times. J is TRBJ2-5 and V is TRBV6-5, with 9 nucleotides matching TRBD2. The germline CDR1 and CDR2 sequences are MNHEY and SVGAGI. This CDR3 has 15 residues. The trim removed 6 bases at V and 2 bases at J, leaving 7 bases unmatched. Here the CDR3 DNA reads TGTGCCAGCAGATCAGCGGGGGGCGCACAAGAGACCCAGTACTTC. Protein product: CASRSAGGAQETQYF.

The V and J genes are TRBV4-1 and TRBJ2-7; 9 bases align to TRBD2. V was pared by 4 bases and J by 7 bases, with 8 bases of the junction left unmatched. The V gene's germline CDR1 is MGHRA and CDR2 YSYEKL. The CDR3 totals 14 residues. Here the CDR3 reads CASSPGTSIFEQYF. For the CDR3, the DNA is TGCGCCAGCAGCCCCGGGACTAGCATTTTTGAGCAGTACTTC.

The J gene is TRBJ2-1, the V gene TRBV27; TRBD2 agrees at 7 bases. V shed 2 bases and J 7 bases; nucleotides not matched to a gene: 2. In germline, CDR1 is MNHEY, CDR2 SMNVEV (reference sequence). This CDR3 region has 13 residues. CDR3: CASSLRTRNEQFF. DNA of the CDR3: TGTGCCAGCAGTTTACGGACTAGGAATGAGCAGTTCTTC.

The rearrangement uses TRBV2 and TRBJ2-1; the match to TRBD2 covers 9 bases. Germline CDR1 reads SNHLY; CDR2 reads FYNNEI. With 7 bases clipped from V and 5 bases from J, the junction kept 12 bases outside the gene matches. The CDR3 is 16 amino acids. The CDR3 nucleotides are TGTGCCAGCACCATCACTCGCGGGGGGGAGAACAATGAGCAGTTCTTC. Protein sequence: CASTITRGGENNEQFF. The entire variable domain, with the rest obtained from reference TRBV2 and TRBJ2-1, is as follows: EPEVTQTPSHQVTQMGQEVILRCVPISNHLYFYWYRQILGQKVEFLVSFYNNEISEKSEIFDDQFSVERPDGSNFTLKIRSTKLEDSAMYFCASTITRGGENNEQFFGPGTRLTVL.